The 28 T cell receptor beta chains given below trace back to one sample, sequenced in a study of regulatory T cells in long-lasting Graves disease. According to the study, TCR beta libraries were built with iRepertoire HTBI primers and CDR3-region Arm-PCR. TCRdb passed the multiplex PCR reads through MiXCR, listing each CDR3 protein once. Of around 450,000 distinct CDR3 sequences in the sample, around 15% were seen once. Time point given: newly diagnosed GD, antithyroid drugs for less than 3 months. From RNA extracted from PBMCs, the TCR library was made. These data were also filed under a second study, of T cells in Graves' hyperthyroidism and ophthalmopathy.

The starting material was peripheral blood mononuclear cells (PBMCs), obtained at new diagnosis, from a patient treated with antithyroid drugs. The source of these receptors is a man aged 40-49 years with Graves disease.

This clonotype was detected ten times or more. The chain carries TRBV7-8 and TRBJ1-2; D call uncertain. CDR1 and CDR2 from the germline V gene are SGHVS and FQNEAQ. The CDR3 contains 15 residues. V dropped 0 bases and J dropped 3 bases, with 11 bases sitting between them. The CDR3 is CASSLARNGYYGYTF. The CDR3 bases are TGTGCCAGCAGCTTAGCGCGAAACGGCTACTATGGCTACACCTTC.

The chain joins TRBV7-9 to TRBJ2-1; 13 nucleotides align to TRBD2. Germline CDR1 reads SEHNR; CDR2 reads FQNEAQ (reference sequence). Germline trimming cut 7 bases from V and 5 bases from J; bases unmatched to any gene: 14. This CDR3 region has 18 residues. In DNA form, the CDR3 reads TGTGCCAGCACCCTACTAGCGGGAGGGCCCCGCGAAGACAATGAGCAGTTCTTC. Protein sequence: CASTLLAGGPREDNEQFF.

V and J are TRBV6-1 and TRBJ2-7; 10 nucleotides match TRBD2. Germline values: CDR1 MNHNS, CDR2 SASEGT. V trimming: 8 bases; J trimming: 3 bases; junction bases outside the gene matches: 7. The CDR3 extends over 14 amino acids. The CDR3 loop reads CASWVAGGVYEQYF. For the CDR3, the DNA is TGTGCCAGCTGGGTAGCGGGAGGTGTCTACGAGCAGTACTTC.

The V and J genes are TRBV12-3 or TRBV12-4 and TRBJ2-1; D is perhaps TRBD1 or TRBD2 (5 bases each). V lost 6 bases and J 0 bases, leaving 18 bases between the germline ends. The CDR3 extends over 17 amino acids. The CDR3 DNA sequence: TGTGCCAGCAGCCCACGGGGACGCCATACCTCCTACAATGAGCAGTTCTTC. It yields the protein CASSPRGRHTSYNEQFF.

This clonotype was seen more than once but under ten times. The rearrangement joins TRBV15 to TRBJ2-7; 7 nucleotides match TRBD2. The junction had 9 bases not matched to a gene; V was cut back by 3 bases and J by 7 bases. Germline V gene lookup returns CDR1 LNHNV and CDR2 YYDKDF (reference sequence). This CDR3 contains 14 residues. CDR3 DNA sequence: TGTGCCACCAGCAGTTTAAGCGGGGAGGATGAGCAGTACTTC. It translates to CATSSLSGEDEQYF.

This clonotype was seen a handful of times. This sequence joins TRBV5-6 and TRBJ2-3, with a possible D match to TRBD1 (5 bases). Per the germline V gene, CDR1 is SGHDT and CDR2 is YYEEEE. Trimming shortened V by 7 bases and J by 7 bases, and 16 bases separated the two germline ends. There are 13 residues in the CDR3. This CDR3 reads CASGLIGANTQYF. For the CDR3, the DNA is TGTGCCAGCGGCCTGATAGGGGCGAATACGCAGTATTTT. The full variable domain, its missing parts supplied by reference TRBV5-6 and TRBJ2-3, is DAGVTQSPTHLIKTRGQQVTLRCSPKSGHDTVSWYQQALGQGPQFIFQYYEEEERQRGNFPDRFSGHQFPNYSSELNVNALLLGDSALYLCASGLIGANTQYFGPGTRLTVL.

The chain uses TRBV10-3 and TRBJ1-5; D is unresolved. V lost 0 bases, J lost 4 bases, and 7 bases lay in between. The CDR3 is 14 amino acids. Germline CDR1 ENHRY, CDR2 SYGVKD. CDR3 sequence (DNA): TGTGCCATCAGTGAGTCAGGTGATAATCAGCCCCAGCATTTT. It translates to CAISESGDNQPQHF.

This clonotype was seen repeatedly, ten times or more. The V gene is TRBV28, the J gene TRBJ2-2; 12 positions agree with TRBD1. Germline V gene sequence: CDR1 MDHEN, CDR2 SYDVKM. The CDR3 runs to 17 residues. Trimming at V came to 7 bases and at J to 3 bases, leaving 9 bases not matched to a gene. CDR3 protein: CASTDGGTGGDTGELFF. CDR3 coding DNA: TGTGCCAGCACCGATGGGGGGACAGGGGGCGACACCGGGGAGCTGTTTTTT.

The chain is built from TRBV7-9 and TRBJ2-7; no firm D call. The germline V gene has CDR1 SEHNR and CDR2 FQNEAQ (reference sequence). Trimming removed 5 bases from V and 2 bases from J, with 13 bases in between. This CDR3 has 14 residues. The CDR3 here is CASSPLPGTYEQYF. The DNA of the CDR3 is TGTGCCAGCAGCCCCCTCCCGGGTACCTACGAGCAGTACTTC. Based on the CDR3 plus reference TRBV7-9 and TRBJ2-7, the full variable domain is DTGVSQNPRHKITKRGQNVTFRCDPISEHNRLYWYRQTLGQGPEFLTYFQNEAQLEKSRLLSDRFSAERPKGSFSTLEIQRTEQGDSAMYLCASSPLPGTYEQYFGPGTRLTVT.

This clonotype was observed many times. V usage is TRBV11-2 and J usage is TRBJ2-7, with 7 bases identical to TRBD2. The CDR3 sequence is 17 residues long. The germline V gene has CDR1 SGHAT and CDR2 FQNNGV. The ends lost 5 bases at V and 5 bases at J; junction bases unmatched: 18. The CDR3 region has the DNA TGTGCCAGCAGCCTAAGGCGGGGTGGACTAGTTAGCAACGAGCAGTACTTC. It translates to CASSLRRGGLVSNEQYF.

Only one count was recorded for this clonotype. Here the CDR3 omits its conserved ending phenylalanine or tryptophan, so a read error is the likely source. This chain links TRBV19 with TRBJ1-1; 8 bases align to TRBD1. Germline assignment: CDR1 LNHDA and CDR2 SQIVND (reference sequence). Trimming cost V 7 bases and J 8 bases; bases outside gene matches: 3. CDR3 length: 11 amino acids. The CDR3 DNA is TGTGCCAGTATTCACAGGGGGGAAGCTTTCCTT. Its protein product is CASIHRGEAFL.

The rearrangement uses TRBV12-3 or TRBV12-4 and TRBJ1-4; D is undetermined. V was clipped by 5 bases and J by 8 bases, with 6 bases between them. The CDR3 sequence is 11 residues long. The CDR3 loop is CASSKIEKLFF. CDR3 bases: TGTGCCAGCAGTAAAATAGAAAAACTGTTTTTT.

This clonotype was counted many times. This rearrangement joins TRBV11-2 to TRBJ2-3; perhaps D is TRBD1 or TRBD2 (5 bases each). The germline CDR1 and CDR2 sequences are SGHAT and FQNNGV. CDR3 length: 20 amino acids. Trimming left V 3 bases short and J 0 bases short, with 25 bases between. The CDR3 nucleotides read TGTGCCAGCAGCTTTCTTTCTTATGGGGGAGACCTACCTAGCACAGATACGCAGTATTTT. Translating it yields CASSFLSYGGDLPSTDTQYF.

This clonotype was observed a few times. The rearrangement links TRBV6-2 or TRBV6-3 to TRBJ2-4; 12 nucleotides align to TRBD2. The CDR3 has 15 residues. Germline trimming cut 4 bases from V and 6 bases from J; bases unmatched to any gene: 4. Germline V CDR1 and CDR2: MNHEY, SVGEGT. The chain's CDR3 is CASSSPTSGRNIQYF. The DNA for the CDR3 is TGTGCCAGCAGTTCCCCGACTAGCGGGAGAAACATTCAGTACTTC.

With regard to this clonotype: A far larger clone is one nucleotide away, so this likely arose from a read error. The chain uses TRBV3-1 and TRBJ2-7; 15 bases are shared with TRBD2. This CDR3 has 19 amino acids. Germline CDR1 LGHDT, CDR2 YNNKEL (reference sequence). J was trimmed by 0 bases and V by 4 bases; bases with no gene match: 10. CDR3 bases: TGTGCCAGCAGCCCGAGGGGACTAGCGGGAGGTGGAAGCTCCTACGAGCAGTACTTC. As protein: CASSPRGLAGGGSSYEQYF.

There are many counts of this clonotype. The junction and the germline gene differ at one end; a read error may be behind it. The CDR3 DNA reads as TGTGCTAGCAGTTCAGGGGAGGGCCAAGAGACCCAGTACTTC. Amino acids: CASSSGEGQETQYF. This chain uses TRBV7-7 with TRBJ2-5; tentative D call: TRBD2 (7 bases). There are 14 residues in the CDR3. Germline lookup yields CDR1 SSHAT and CDR2 FNYEAQ (reference sequence).

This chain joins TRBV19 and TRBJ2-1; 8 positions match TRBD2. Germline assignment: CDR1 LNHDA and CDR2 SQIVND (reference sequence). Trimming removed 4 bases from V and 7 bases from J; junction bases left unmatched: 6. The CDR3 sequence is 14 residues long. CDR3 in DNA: TGTGCCAGTAGTAGGAGCGGGAGTGCTAATGAGCAGTTCTTC. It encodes CASSRSGSANEQFF.

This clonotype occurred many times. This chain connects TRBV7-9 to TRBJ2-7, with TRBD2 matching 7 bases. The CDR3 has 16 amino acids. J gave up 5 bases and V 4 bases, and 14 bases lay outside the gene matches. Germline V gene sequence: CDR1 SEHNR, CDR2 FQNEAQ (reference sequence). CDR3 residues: CASSSQGGFGSNEQYF. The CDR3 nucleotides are TGTGCCAGCAGCTCCCAGGGAGGGTTCGGCTCGAACGAGCAGTACTTC.

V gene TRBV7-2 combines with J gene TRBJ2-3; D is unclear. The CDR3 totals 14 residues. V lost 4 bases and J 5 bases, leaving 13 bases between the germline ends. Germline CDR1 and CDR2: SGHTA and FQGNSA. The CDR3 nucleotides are TGTGCCAGCAGCTCCTACTACAGAGGAGATACGCAGTATTTT. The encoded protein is CASSSYYRGDTQYF.

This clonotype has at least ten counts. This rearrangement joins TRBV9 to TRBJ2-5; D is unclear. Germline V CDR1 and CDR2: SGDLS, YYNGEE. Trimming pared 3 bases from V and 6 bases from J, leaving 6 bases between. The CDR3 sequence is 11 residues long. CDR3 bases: TGTGCCAGCAGCGACCGAAAGACCCAGTACTTC. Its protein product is CASSDRKTQYF.

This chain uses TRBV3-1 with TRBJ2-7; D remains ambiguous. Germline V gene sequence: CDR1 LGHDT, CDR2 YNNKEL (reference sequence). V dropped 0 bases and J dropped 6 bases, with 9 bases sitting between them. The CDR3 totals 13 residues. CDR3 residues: CASSQDPYREQYF. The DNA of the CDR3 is TGTGCCAGCAGCCAAGATCCGTATCGCGAGCAGTACTTC.

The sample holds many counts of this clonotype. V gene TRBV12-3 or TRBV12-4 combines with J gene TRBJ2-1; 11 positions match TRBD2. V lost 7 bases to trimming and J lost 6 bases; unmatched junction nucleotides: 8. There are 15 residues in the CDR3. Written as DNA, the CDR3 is TGTGCCAGCACCGTAACTAGCGGGAGTGGCAATGAGCAGTTCTTC. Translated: CASTVTSGSGNEQFF.

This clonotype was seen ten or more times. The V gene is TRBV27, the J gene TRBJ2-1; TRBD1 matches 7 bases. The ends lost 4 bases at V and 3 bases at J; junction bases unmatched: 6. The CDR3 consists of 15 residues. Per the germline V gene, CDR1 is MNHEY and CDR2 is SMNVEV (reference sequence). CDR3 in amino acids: CASSYDRVLYNEQFF. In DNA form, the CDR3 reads TGTGCCAGCAGTTACGACAGGGTCCTCTACAATGAGCAGTTCTTC.

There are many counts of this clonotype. The CDR3 DNA reads TGTGCCATCAGTGACCCCCTGGGAGGAAATCAGATAAAGAACACTGAAGCTTTCTTT. It specifies CAISDPLGGNQIKNTEAFF. The rearrangement uses TRBV10-3 and TRBJ1-1; no clear D gene. The CDR3 loop spans 19 amino acids. V lost 3 bases and J 1 base, leaving 24 bases between the germline ends. In germline, CDR1 is ENHRY, CDR2 SYGVKD.

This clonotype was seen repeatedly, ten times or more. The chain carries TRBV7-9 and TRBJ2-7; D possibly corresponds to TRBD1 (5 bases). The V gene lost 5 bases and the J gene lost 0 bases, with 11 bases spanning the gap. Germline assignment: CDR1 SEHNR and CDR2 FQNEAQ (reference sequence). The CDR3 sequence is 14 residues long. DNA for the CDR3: TGTGCCAGCAGCCCATCGACAGACTCCTACGAGCAGTACTTC. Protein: CASSPSTDSYEQYF.

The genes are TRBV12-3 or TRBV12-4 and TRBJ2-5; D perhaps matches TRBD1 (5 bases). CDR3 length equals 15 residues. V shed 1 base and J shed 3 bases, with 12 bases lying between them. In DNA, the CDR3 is TGTGCCAGCAGTTTAGATGGGGCTGGGGAAGAGACCCAGTACTTC. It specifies CASSLDGAGEETQYF.

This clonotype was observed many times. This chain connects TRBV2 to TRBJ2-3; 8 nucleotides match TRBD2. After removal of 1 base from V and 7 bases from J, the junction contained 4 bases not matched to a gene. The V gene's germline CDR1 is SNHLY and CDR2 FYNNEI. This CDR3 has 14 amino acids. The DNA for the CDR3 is TGTGCCAGCAGTGAAGATCTAGCGGGTAATACGCAGTATTTT. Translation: CASSEDLAGNTQYF.

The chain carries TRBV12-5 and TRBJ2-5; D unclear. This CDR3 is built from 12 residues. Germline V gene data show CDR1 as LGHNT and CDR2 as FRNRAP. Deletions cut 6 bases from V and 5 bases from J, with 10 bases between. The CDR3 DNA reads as TGTGCTAGTGGAGGTAGCTGGGAGACCCAGTACTTC. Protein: CASGGSWETQYF.